The clone carrying this T cell receptor (beta chain) is labeled medium-sized. The antigen is unknown. The data derive from a study of T cells in tumors after PD-1 blockade. Across the study: Some patients also took daily vismodegib 150 mg during anti-PD-1 treatment.

Using immunoSEQ multiplex PCR, the repertoire was profiled, and TCRdb retains in-frame clones only, with some absent. Here the sample spans 50,000 to 75,000 clones, around two thirds being singletons. CDR1 is LGHDT and CDR2 is YNNKEL in the germline V gene (reference sequence). Germline trimming cut 0 bases from V and 0 bases from J; bases unmatched to any gene: 5. The CDR3 extends over 18 amino acids. General study results and limits: Peripheral recruitment is suggested, as some novel exhausted tumor clones were in pre-treatment blood.

The TCR originated in a human donor with basal cell carcinoma. This chain uses TRBV3-1 (or the pseudogene TRBV3-2) with TRBJ2-3, with TRBD2 identical over 11 bases. The sequences come from PBMCs, collected after anti-PD-1 treatment. CDR3 in DNA: TGTGCCAGCAGCCAAGACCTAGCGGGGGGTCCTAGCACAGATACGCAGTATTTT. Translation: CASSQDLAGGPSTDTQYF.